A single sample is the source of the 31 T cell receptor beta chains below, sequenced in a study of control samples from healthy donors and cancer patients. The method was immunoSEQ multiplex PCR; TCRdb's version includes in-frame clones alone and lacks a portion of them. The sample holds some 71,000 clones, approximately 89% seen once. The sample comprised PBMCs. The receptor set was obtained from a man in his sixties with colorectal cancer.

The V and J genes are TRBV5-1 and TRBJ2-2; TRBD1 matches at 7 bases. The CDR3 runs 13 residues. In germline, CDR1 is SGHRS, CDR2 YFSETQ. Trimming took 2 bases from V and 8 from J; bases not matched to a gene: 3. CDR3 residues: CASSLGGRGELFF. DNA of the CDR3: TGCGCCAGCAGCTTAGGGGGCAGAGGGGAGCTGTTTTTT.

The chain has TRBV18 and TRBJ1-2; 9 nucleotides line up with TRBD1. V shed 3 bases and J 5 bases; nucleotides not matched to a gene: 7. The CDR3 runs 15 residues. Germline V CDR1 and CDR2: KGHSH, LQKENI. The CDR3 loop reads CASSPAPGQGYGYTF. CDR3 coding DNA: TGTGCCAGCTCACCGGCGCCGGGACAGGGATATGGCTACACCTTC.

This clone was seen more than once but under ten times. The chain recombines TRBV27 with TRBJ2-2; perhaps TRBD2 as D (6 bases). Trimming took off 2 bases at V and 4 bases at J, with 11 bases between the two ends. Germline V gene sequence: CDR1 MNHEY, CDR2 SMNVEV (reference sequence). The length of the CDR3 is 15 residues. CDR3 sequence reads: CASSLVGGSTGELFF. The CDR3 nucleotides read TGTGCCAGCAGTTTAGTTGGGGGGAGCACCGGGGAGCTGTTTTTT.

This clone was found once. J is TRBJ1-2 and V is TRBV3-1 (or the pseudogene TRBV3-2); TRBD1 might be the D (5 bases). Per the germline V gene, CDR1 is LGHDT and CDR2 is YNNKEL (reference sequence). This CDR3 region has 14 residues. V was pared by 3 bases and J by 4 bases, with 12 bases between. The CDR3 spells CASSQGPISYGYTF. CDR3 nucleotide sequence: TGTGCCAGCAGCCAGGGGCCGATTTCCTATGGCTACACCTTC.

V gene TRBV9 combines with J gene TRBJ2-7, with a possible D match to TRBD2 (7 bases). Germline V CDR1 and CDR2: SGDLS, YYNGEE. V was clipped by 0 bases and J by 3 bases, with 13 bases between them. The CDR3 length is 15 residues. The CDR3 loop reads CASSVGGGGGYEQYF. The CDR3 DNA is TGTGCCAGCAGCGTAGGTGGGGGAGGGGGCTACGAGCAGTACTTC.

The J gene is TRBJ2-5, the V gene TRBV29-1; D could derive from TRBD1 or TRBD2 (5 bases each). The germline CDR1 and CDR2 sequences are SQVTM and ANQGSEA. V gave up 3 bases and J gave up 5 bases, with 13 bases separating them. The CDR3 covers 13 residues. The CDR3 sequence is CSVERGTHETQYF. Written as DNA, the CDR3 is TGCAGCGTTGAGAGGGGTACCCATGAGACCCAGTACTTC. Variable domain in full (rest from reference TRBV29-1 and TRBJ2-5): SAVISQKPSRDICQRGTSLTIQCQVDSQVTMMFWYRQQPGQSLTLIATANQGSEATYESGFVIDKFPISRPNLTFSTLTVSNMSPEDSSIYLCSVERGTHETQYFGPGTRLLVL.

The V gene is TRBV7-6, the J gene TRBJ2-3, with D tentatively TRBD1 or TRBD2 (5 bases each). V was shortened by 5 bases and J by 2 bases, with 8 bases between the two germline ends. The V gene's germline CDR1 is SGHVS and CDR2 FNYEAQ. This CDR3 has 13 residues. CDR3 loop: CASSPGTTDTQYF. CDR3 sequence (DNA): TGTGCCAGCAGCCCAGGGACCACAGATACGCAGTATTTT.

The gene calls are TRBV27 and TRBJ1-2; no clear D gene. CDR1 and CDR2 from the germline V gene are MNHEY and SMNVEV (reference sequence). The germline V and J ends were trimmed by 6 bases and 3 bases, with 14 bases remaining between them. The CDR3 is 14 residues long. CDR3 sequence reads: CASRPNQAYYGYTF. CDR3 nucleotide sequence: TGTGCCAGCAGACCGAACCAGGCGTACTATGGCTACACCTTC.

This clone occurred once. J is TRBJ1-3 and V is TRBV6-5; perhaps TRBD1 as D (5 bases). Trimming took 8 bases from V and 3 from J, leaving 17 bases between them. Germline V gene data show CDR1 as MNHEY and CDR2 as SVGAGI. The CDR3 is 15 residues long. CDR3 residues: CASRRRETGGNTIYF. CDR3 sequence (DNA): TGTGCCAGCCGCCGCAGGGAGACGGGTGGAAACACCATATATTTT.

The chain recombines TRBV4-1 with TRBJ1-5, with TRBD1 as a possible D gene (5 bases). The V end was cut by 2 bases, the J end by 2 bases, with 13 bases between. The germline V gene has CDR1 MGHRA and CDR2 YSYEKL. This CDR3 is 16 amino acids long. In nucleotides, the CDR3 is TGCGCCAGCAGCCAAATAGAGGGGCTGGGCAATCAGCCCCAGCATTTT. Protein sequence: CASSQIEGLGNQPQHF.

The chain joins TRBV6-2 or TRBV6-3 to TRBJ2-4; TRBD1 might be the D (8 bases). Trimming took 6 bases from V and 14 from J, leaving 20 bases between them. The CDR3 sequence is 13 residues long. Germline V gene lookup returns CDR1 MNHEY and CDR2 SVGEGT. The CDR3 loop reads CASSPYRGGVEYF. CDR3 nucleotides: TGTGCCAGCAGCCCTTACAGGGGGGGGGTTGAGTACTTC.

The J gene is TRBJ2-3, the V gene TRBV7-8; D unclear. Germline V gene sequence: CDR1 SGHVS, CDR2 FQNEAQ. CDR3 size: 13 residues. Trimming took off 5 bases at V and 2 bases at J, with 8 bases between the two ends. CDR3: CASSRVYTDTQYF. CDR3 nucleotides: TGTGCCAGCAGCCGGGTCTACACAGATACGCAGTATTTT.

This clone was picked up one time. V and J are TRBV4-2 and TRBJ2-1; 15 nucleotides agree with TRBD2. The length of the CDR3 is 19 residues. Trimming took 0 bases from V and 0 from J; bases not matched to a gene: 3. Looked up from germline, CDR1 is LGHNA and CDR2 is YNFKEQ. This chain's CDR3 is CASSQEWTSGGASYNEQFF. The CDR3 nucleotides read TGTGCCAGCAGCCAAGAGTGGACTAGCGGGGGGGCCTCCTACAATGAGCAGTTCTTC.

The DNA for the CDR3 is TGTGCCAGCTCACCAACTACAGGGAGAAGCAATCAGCCCCAGCATTTT. Encoded protein: CASSPTTGRSNQPQHF. V gene TRBV18 combines with J gene TRBJ1-5; D might be TRBD1 (6 bases). Germline CDR1 KGHSH, CDR2 LQKENI. Trimming took 2 bases from V and 1 from J, leaving 12 bases between them. The CDR3 is 16 amino acids.

This rearrangement joins TRBV3-1 (or the pseudogene TRBV3-2) to TRBJ2-1, with a tentative D call TRBD2 (7 bases). Germline V gene data show CDR1 as LGHDT and CDR2 as YNNKEL (reference sequence). V lost 4 bases, J lost 7 bases, and 20 bases lay in between. The CDR3 length is 16 residues. CDR3 residues: CASSRRGGHRGNEQFF. In DNA form, the CDR3 reads TGTGCCAGCAGCCGCCGCGGGGGCCACAGAGGGAATGAGCAGTTCTTC.

The V gene is TRBV9, the J gene TRBJ2-1, with D tentatively TRBD2 (6 bases). Germline V gene data show CDR1 as SGDLS and CDR2 as YYNGEE. V lost 4 bases to trimming and J lost 5 bases, with 13 bases between them. There are 14 residues in the CDR3. The CDR3: CASSLGRGDNEQFF. CDR3 sequence (DNA): TGTGCCAGCAGCCTGGGGCGGGGTGACAATGAGCAGTTCTTC.

V is TRBV3-1 (or the pseudogene TRBV3-2) and J is TRBJ2-1; D uncertain. The CDR3 sequence is 14 residues long. CDR1 LGHDT and CDR2 YNNKEL come from the germline V gene (reference sequence). V gave up 4 bases and J gave up 5 bases, with 12 bases separating them. This CDR3 reads CASSPGRRHNEQFF. The DNA for the CDR3 is TGTGCCAGCAGCCCCGGCCGGAGACACAATGAGCAGTTCTTC.

This chain joins TRBV18 and TRBJ2-5, with D unresolved. CDR3 length equals 13 residues. Trimming stripped 4 bases from V and 9 bases from J, with 15 bases between. Germline V CDR1 and CDR2: KGHSH, LQKENI. CDR3 amino acids: CASSLSSGWAQYF. CDR3 DNA sequence: TGTGCCAGCTCACTTAGTTCAGGCTGGGCCCAGTACTTC.

The chain has TRBV6-4 and TRBJ2-2, with a possible D match to TRBD2 (5 bases). V dropped 5 bases and J dropped 5 bases, with 12 bases sitting between them. CDR3 length: 14 residues. From germline, CDR1 is MRHNA and CDR2 SNTAGT. The CDR3 here is CASSSSPGTGELFF. CDR3 bases: TGTGCCAGCAGTTCCTCCCCGGGGACCGGGGAGCTGTTTTTT.

The chain uses TRBV11-3 and TRBJ2-5, with 14 bases fitting TRBD2. Germline CDR1 is SGHNT and CDR2 is YENEEA. The CDR3 runs to 16 residues. J gave up 4 bases and V 4 bases, and 5 bases lay outside the gene matches. CDR3 sequence: CASSSGLAGGRETQYF. CDR3 sequence (DNA): TGTGCCAGCAGCTCCGGACTAGCGGGGGGACGAGAGACCCAGTACTTC. Looking up the rest from reference TRBV11-3 and TRBJ2-5 gives the full variable domain: EAGVVQSPRYKIIEKKQPVAFWCNPISGHNTLYWYLQNLGQGPELLIRYENEEAVDDSQLPKDRFSAERLKGVDSTLKIQPAELGDSAVYLCASSSGLAGGRETQYFGPGTRLLVL.

J is TRBJ2-1 and V is TRBV20-1, with D hard to call. The CDR3 is 11 residues long. Trimming cost V 8 bases and J 10 bases, with 15 bases left between them. CDR1 is DFQATT, CDR2 SNEGSKA, per germline (reference sequence). This CDR3 reads CSPKPEVEQFF. DNA for the CDR3: TGCAGTCCCAAGCCCGAGGTGGAGCAGTTCTTC.

This clone has just one count. The chain uses TRBV4-1 and TRBJ2-1; tentatively, D is TRBD2 (6 bases). The germline V gene encodes CDR1 MGHRA and CDR2 YSYEKL. The CDR3 totals 13 residues. Trimming took 3 bases from V and 8 from J, leaving 11 bases between them. The CDR3 region has the DNA TGCGCCAGCAGCCAGGGCAGGGACTATGAGCAGTTCTTC. The encoded protein is CASSQGRDYEQFF.

The chain is built from TRBV29-1 and TRBJ2-1; 8 bases align to TRBD1. Germline V gene data show CDR1 as SQVTM and CDR2 as ANQGSEA. The V segment lost 7 bases and the J segment 9 bases; nucleotides outside the gene matches: 11. CDR3 length: 13 residues. This chain's CDR3 is CSAMGQVMGEQFF. DNA of the CDR3: TGCAGCGCGATGGGACAGGTAATGGGTGAGCAGTTCTTC.

The DNA for the CDR3 is TGTGCCAGCACCGGGGCCACAGATACGCAGTATTTT. Protein sequence: CASTGATDTQYF. The rearrangement joins TRBV6-5 to TRBJ2-3, with D tentatively TRBD1 or TRBD2 (5 bases each). The germline V gene has CDR1 MNHEY and CDR2 SVGAGI. There are 12 residues in the CDR3. V was cut by 7 bases and J by 2 bases, with 7 bases left in between.

The gene calls are TRBV7-2 and TRBJ1-1; 7 positions match TRBD1. Trimming cost V 3 bases and J 2 bases; bases outside gene matches: 3. There are 14 residues in the CDR3. CDR1 SGHTA and CDR2 FQGNSA come from the germline V gene. In DNA, the CDR3 is TGTGCCAGCAGCTTGGGACAGTTTAACACTGAAGCTTTCTTT. This encodes CASSLGQFNTEAFF.

The chain uses TRBV5-1 and TRBJ2-5, with 7 bases that match TRBD2. Germline CDR1 SGHRS, CDR2 YFSETQ. The CDR3 loop spans 13 amino acids. With V trimmed by 0 bases and J by 5 bases, 1 base remained unmatched. The chain's CDR3 is CASSLELAETQYF. CDR3 in DNA: TGCGCCAGCAGCTTGGAACTAGCGGAGACCCAGTACTTC.

This chain uses TRBV7-8 with TRBJ2-6, with a weak D call TRBD1 (7 bases). This CDR3 is 19 amino acids long. Germline V gives CDR1 SGHVS, CDR2 FQNEAQ. The V and J ends lost 2 bases and 0 bases respectively, with 17 bases between them. In nucleotides, the CDR3 is TGTGCCAGCAGCTTATCCGCAGGGGGGCATCGCTCTGGGGCCAACGTCCTGACTTTC. It encodes CASSLSAGGHRSGANVLTF. Full variable domain (outside the CDR3, taken from reference TRBV7-8 and TRBJ2-6): GAGVSQSPRYKVAKRGQDVALRCDPISGHVSLFWYQQALGQGPEFLTYFQNEAQLDKSGLPSDRFFAERPEGSVSTLKIQRTQQEDSAVYLCASSLSAGGHRSGANVLTFGAGSRLTVL.

V is TRBV19 and J is TRBJ1-2; D possibly corresponds to TRBD1 (6 bases). V dropped 3 bases and J dropped 2 bases, with 7 bases sitting between them. Germline CDR1 LNHDA, CDR2 SQIVND (reference sequence). This CDR3 contains 13 residues. The CDR3 DNA reads as TGTGCCAGTAGTATCGGGACAAACTATGGCTACACCTTC. Its protein product is CASSIGTNYGYTF.

The chain uses TRBV7-2 and TRBJ1-2; D ambiguous. Germline loops: CDR1 SGHTA, CDR2 FQGNSA. The CDR3 has 16 amino acids. Deletions cut 1 base from V and 5 bases from J, with 17 bases between. CDR3 residues: CASSLERPRRRYGYTF. The CDR3 region has the DNA TGTGCCAGCAGCTTAGAAAGACCCAGGCGGCGGTATGGCTACACCTTC.

The chain has TRBV28 and TRBJ2-5; maybe TRBD1 (6 bases). CDR3 length: 16 amino acids. Trimming stripped 3 bases from V and 5 bases from J, with 19 bases between. Germline CDR1 MDHEN, CDR2 SYDVKM. CDR3 nucleotides: TGTGCCAGCAGTTTCCTCTCAGGGGTCCTTGGGGAGACCCAGTACTTC. Amino acid sequence: CASSFLSGVLGETQYF.

This clone appeared once. The chain uses TRBV5-1 and TRBJ1-6; 7 bases are a match to TRBD1. Losses at the gene ends were 4 bases for V and 9 bases for J; bases not matched to a gene: 7. The CDR3 length is 14 residues. Germline V CDR1 and CDR2: SGHRS, YFSETQ. CDR3 nucleotides: TGCGCCAGCAGCCCAGGGACAGTGGGTTCACCCCTCCACTTT. It codes for CASSPGTVGSPLHF.